A selection of T cell receptor beta chains follows, all from one sample in a study of CD8+ T cells in alopecia areata. Data came from immunoSEQ multiplex PCR; TCRdb stores just in-frame clones and leaves some out. The data contain about 180,000 clones, 51% of them singletons. The sequencing used CD8+ T cells sorted from blood, collected at week 52, from a patient treated with tofacitinib. The receptors originated from a human donor with alopecia areata. Both conserved end residues are trimmed from each CDR3.

TRBV7-9	TRBJ2-7	ASSLAGTGDF
TRBV14	TRBJ1-2	ASSQGLGTVYGYT
TRBV6-5	TRBJ2-5	ASSSSGSQETQY
TRBV27	TRBJ1-1	ASSLSNGVAEAF
TRBV7-8	TRBJ1-5	ASSLWTDSNQPQH
TRBV7-9	TRBJ2-7	ASSSRDRSSYEQY
TRBV14	TRBJ2-1	ASSLQGHEQF
TRBV29-1	TRBJ2-1	SVESKRVGRNEQF
TRBV2	TRBJ2-2	ATKSGGPNTGELF
TRBV2	TRBJ2-1	ASSEWLAGDNEQF
TRBV6-6	TRBJ1-1	ASSYNGNTEAF
TRBV5-6	TRBJ2-1	ASSLEVTGNNEQF